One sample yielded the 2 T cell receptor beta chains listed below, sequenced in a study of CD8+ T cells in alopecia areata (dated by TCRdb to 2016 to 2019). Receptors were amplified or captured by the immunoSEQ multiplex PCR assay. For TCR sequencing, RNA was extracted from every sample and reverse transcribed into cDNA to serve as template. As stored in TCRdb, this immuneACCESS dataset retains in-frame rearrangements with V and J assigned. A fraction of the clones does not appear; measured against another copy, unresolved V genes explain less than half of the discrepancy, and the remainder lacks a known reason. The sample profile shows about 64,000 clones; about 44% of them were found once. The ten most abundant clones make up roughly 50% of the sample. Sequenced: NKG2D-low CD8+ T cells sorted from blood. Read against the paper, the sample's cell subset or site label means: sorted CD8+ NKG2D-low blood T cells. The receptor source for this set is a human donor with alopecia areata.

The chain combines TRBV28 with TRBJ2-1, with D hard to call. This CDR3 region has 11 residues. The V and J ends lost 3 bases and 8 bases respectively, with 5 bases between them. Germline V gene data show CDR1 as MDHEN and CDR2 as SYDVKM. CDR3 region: CASSLSDEQFF. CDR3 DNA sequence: TGTGCCAGCAGTTTGAGCGATGAGCAGTTCTTC.

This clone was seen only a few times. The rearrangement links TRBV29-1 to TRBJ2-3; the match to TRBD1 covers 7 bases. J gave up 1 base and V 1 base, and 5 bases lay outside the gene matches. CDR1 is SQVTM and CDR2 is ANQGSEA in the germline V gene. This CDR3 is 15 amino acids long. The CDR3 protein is CSVEATGSRTDTQYF. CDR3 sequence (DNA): TGCAGCGTTGAAGCGACAGGGAGTCGCACAGATACGCAGTATTTT.